The clone carrying this TCR beta chain turned up a few times. The CDR3 sequence is 15 residues long. V was trimmed by 1 base and J by 0 bases, leaving 10 bases between them. Germline assignment: CDR1 MNHNS and CDR2 SASEGT. The data derive from a study of CD8+ T cells in alopecia areata. Extraction and reverse transcription of RNA yielded cDNA as the sequencing template. This table comes from immunoSEQ multiplex PCR, and its TCRdb copy is limited to in-frame clones, with some not included. Of around 190,000 clones listed, roughly three fifths are singletons. This receptor was obtained from a human donor in good health. The sequenced sample consisted of CD8+ T cells sorted from blood. This sequence joins TRBV6-1 and TRBJ2-7, with a weak D call TRBD2 (6 bases). The CDR3 spells CASSEDLGGSYEQYF. As DNA, the CDR3 is TGTGCCAGCAGTGAAGATCTGGGGGGCTCCTACGAGCAGTACTTC.